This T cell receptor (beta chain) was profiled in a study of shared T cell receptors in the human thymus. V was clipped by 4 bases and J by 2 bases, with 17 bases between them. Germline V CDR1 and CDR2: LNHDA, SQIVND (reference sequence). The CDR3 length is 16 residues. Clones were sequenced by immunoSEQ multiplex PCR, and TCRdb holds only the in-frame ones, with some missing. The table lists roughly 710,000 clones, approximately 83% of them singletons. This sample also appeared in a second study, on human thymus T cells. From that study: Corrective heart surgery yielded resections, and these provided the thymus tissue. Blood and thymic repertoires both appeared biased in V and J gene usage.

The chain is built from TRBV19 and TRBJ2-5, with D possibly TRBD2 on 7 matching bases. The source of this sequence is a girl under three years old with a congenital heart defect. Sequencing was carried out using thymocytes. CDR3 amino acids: CASSRWSGDNQETQYF. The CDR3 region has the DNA TGTGCCAGTAGTAGGTGGAGCGGGGACAATCAAGAGACCCAGTACTTC.